This TCR beta chain was profiled in a study of CD8 T cells in Susac syndrome. Overall study results and limits: No clonal expansion appeared among CD4+ T cells in Susac patients.

Details on this clonotype: Its antigen is unidentified.

Reverse transcription of roughly 0.45 to 1 ug RNA used random hexamers. An immunoSEQ multiplex PCR amplified TCR beta CDR3 over 54 Vbeta and 13 Jbeta. TCRdb re-analysed the immunoSEQ multiplex PCR reads in MiXCR, keeping a single row per CDR3 protein. The sample yields more than 150,000 distinct CDR3 sequences, 85% to 95% seen once. The Susac syndrome patients fit the recently defined diagnostic criteria for definite or probable disease. Germline lookup yields CDR1 LNHDA and CDR2 SQIVND (reference sequence). The CDR3 has 15 amino acids. Trimming took 5 bases from V and 0 from J, leaving 11 bases between them.

The sequence came from a human donor with Susac syndrome. The sample taken for sequencing was CD4+ T cells from PBMCs. The chain is built from TRBV19 and TRBJ1-5, with D hard to call. For the CDR3, the DNA is TGTGCCAGTAGTGTCTGGTCCGATAGCAATCAGCCCCAGCATTTT. Translated, it gives CASSVWSDSNQPQHF.